A selection of T cell receptor beta chains follows, all from one sample in a study of control samples from healthy donors and cancer patients. Sequencing used immunoSEQ multiplex PCR; TCRdb keeps in-frame clones, though not all of them. The sample consists of roughly 100,000 clones, roughly 86% of them appearing once. Sequencing was performed on blood. The receptors were sampled from a woman between 45 and 60 years old in good health. Both conserved end residues are part of each CDR3. The D gene is left open where the match is weak. Clone size, where shown, is once, few, many, or a class for clones that have expanded.

V	size	J	D	DNA	CDR3
TRBV4-1	.	TRBJ1-6	.	TGCGCCAGCAGCCACACGACACCCTATAATTCACCCCTCCACTTT	CASSHTTPYNSPLHF
TRBV3-1/TRBV3-2	once	TRBJ2-3	TRBD1	TGTGCCAGCAGCCAGGGCGGGACAGGGCCTATTACAGATACGCAGTATTTT	CASSQGGTGPITDTQYF
TRBV28	.	TRBJ1-3	.	TGTGCCAGCAGTTTTGCAGGGTCCCCCTCTGGAAACACCATATATTTT	CASSFAGSPSGNTIYF
TRBV5-1	.	TRBJ2-1	.	TGCGCCAGCAGCTTCGGCCGAAACAATGAGCAGTTCTTC	CASSFGRNNEQFF
TRBV5-6	.	TRBJ2-7	.	TGTGCCAGCAGACCCTTGCGGGAAGTGGGCTACGAGCAGTACTTC	CASRPLREVGYEQYF
TRBV11-2	.	TRBJ2-2	.	TGTGCCAGCAGACCGACGGCCGGGGAGCTGTTTTTT	CASRPTAGELFF
TRBV4-2	.	TRBJ2-6	.	TGTGCCAGCAGCCAAGATTCTGGGGCCTCCCCCGGGGCCAACGTCCTGACTTTC	CASSQDSGASPGANVLTF
TRBV12-3/TRBV12-4	.	TRBJ2-2	.	TGTGCCAGCAGTTTACAGAGAACCGGGGAGCTGTTTTTT	CASSLQRTGELFF
TRBV19	.	TRBJ1-2	.	TGTGCCAGTAGTATCGGGCAGGGCTTCTATGGCTACACCTTC	CASSIGQGFYGYTF
TRBV18	.	TRBJ2-5	TRBD2	TGTGCCAGCTCACCCTCCTTAGCGGGAGGGGGAGAGACCCAGTACTTC	CASSPSLAGGGETQYF
TRBV20-1	.	TRBJ2-7	.	TGCAGTGTTAGGGGGTGGAACGAGCAGTACTTC	CSVRGWNEQYF
TRBV18	.	TRBJ2-1	TRBD1	TGTGCCAGCTCACCATCACAGGGGGATGAGCAGTTCTTC	CASSPSQGDEQFF
TRBV7-9	.	TRBJ2-1	.	TGTGCCAGCAGCTTAGTCGGGCGCGAGCAGTTCTTC	CASSLVGREQFF
TRBV7-8	.	TRBJ2-1	.	TGTGCCAGCACACGAGCTCGGGGGCGGTACAATGAGCAGTTCTTC	CASTRARGRYNEQFF
TRBV7-6	.	TRBJ2-2	.	TGTGCCAGCAGCTTATTAGGAGGGAGTGACACCGGGGAGCTGTTTTTT	CASSLLGGSDTGELFF
TRBV6-4	.	TRBJ1-1	.	TGTGCCAGCCCGGGAGGCCCCAAAGGCACTGAAGCTTTCTTT	CASPGGPKGTEAFF
TRBV11-2	.	TRBJ2-5	.	TGTGCCAGCAGCCAAACGGCTGCGGGTCGGGAGACCCAGTACTTC	CASSQTAAGRETQYF
TRBV6-1	.	TRBJ1-5	.	TGTGCCAGCGTCGTCCCTTATAGCAATCAGCCCCAGCATTTT	CASVVPYSNQPQHF
TRBV3-1/TRBV3-2	once	TRBJ2-3	.	TGTGCCAGCAGCCCAAGGGCAGATACGCAGTATTTT	CASSPRADTQYF
TRBV4-3	.	TRBJ1-4	.	TGCGCCAGCAGCCAAGCCGAGACGAGGGGGAAACTGTTTTTT	CASSQAETRGKLFF
TRBV10-1	.	TRBJ2-1	TRBD2	TGCGCCAGCAGTGAGTCCGGGACTAGCGTCTACAATGAGCAGTTCTTC	CASSESGTSVYNEQFF
TRBV18	.	TRBJ1-1	.	TGTGCCAGCTCACCCACGGCAGGGGCCGCTGAAGCTTTCTTT	CASSPTAGAAEAFF
TRBV5-6	few	TRBJ2-2	.	TGTGCCAGTTGGGACGCACTAAGAAGGGGGGAGCTGTTTTTT	CASWDALRRGELFF
TRBV19	.	TRBJ2-3	.	TGTGCCAGTAGTCCTTGGAGGGGACGCACAGATACGCAGTATTTT	CASSPWRGRTDTQYF
TRBV29-1	.	TRBJ1-3	.	TGCAGCGTGTCCGCGGGGACCTCCGCTGGAAACACCATATATTTT	CSVSAGTSAGNTIYF
TRBV5-1	.	TRBJ1-2	.	TGCGCCAGCAGCCCGCTTCAGGGCGGTCACACCTTC	CASSPLQGGHTF
TRBV28	.	TRBJ2-5	.	TGTGCCAGCAGTATCCCGGGATTAACCCAGTACTTC	CASSIPGLTQYF
TRBV4-3	.	TRBJ2-7	TRBD2	TGCGCCAGCAGCCAAGGTACAGGACTAGCTGGCGAGCAGTACTTC	CASSQGTGLAGEQYF
TRBV5-1	.	TRBJ1-1	.	TGCGCCAGCAGCCGGACGGGGCTTACAAAGAACACTGAAGCTTTCTTT	CASSRTGLTKNTEAFF
TRBV28	once	TRBJ2-5	TRBD1	TGTGCCAGCACCAGATACAGGGGGCGCGGGGAGACCCAGTACTTC	CASTRYRGRGETQYF
TRBV2	.	TRBJ2-3	.	TGTGCCAGCAGTAGCCTCGGGTCGAGCACAGATACGCAGTATTTT	CASSSLGSSTDTQYF
TRBV9	.	TRBJ2-1	TRBD2	TGTGCCAGCAGCGTAGCGGGAGGGCCCTCTAGCAATGAGCAGTTCTTC	CASSVAGGPSSNEQFF
TRBV3-1/TRBV3-2	few	TRBJ1-2	.	TGTGCCAGCAGCCAAGGTGGCAGAATTGTGGGCTACACCTTC	CASSQGGRIVGYTF
TRBV7-9	.	TRBJ2-7	TRBD1	TGTGCCAGCAGCTTGGGACAGGGGCTCTACGAGCAGTACTTC	CASSLGQGLYEQYF
TRBV7-8	.	TRBJ1-6	.	TGTGCCAGCAGCTTAGTGGGCACGGGACGCTATAATTCACCCCTCCACTTT	CASSLVGTGRYNSPLHF
TRBV6-6	few	TRBJ2-1	.	TGTGCCAGCAGTTACAGGGGGACTCTCTACAATGAGCAGTTCTTC	CASSYRGTLYNEQFF
TRBV7-9	.	TRBJ1-2	.	TGTGCCAGCAGCTTTAGGGACCAGGGGGGCTACACCTTC	CASSFRDQGGYTF
TRBV9	.	TRBJ2-2	.	TGTGCCAGCGGGTCACCGAACACCGGGGAGCTGTTTTTT	CASGSPNTGELFF
TRBV7-2	.	TRBJ1-6	TRBD1	TGTGCCAGCAGCTTACAGGGACAGGGGTCCTTTTCACCCCTCCACTTT	CASSLQGQGSFSPLHF
TRBV19	.	TRBJ1-2	.	TGTGCCAGCCGGGATCAGCGCTATGGCTACACCTTC	CASRDQRYGYTF
TRBV7-6	.	TRBJ2-7	TRBD2	TGTGCCAGCAGCCCGCGGGGGGGCCTGAGCTCCTACGAGCAGTACTTC	CASSPRGGLSSYEQYF
TRBV21-1	.	TRBJ2-1	.	TGTGCCAGCACCTCGACGGGCGGTAACAATGAGCAGTTCTTC	CASTSTGGNNEQFF
TRBV21-1	.	TRBJ2-5	.	TGTGCCAGCAGCAAAGGGGTACGGCAGCGAAACCAAGAGACCCAGTACTTC	CASSKGVRQRNQETQYF
TRBV7-8	.	TRBJ2-5	.	TGTGCCAGCAGCCCCAGGGGCACGGGAGAGACCCAGTACTTC	CASSPRGTGETQYF
TRBV6-2/TRBV6-3	.	TRBJ1-2	.	TGTGCCAGCAGTTACTCGAGCGCGAGCGGCTACACCTTC	CASSYSSASGYTF
TRBV25-1	.	TRBJ2-3	.	TGTGCCAGCAGTGAACGGGGCACAGATACGCAGTATTTT	CASSERGTDTQYF
TRBV28	.	TRBJ2-3	TRBD1	TGTGCCAGCAGTTTAAACAGGGGGGCAGATACGCAGTATTTT	CASSLNRGADTQYF
TRBV4-2	.	TRBJ1-1	TRBD1	TGTGCCAGCAGCCAGAGACAGGGGGCCACTGAAGCTTTCTTT	CASSQRQGATEAFF
TRBV4-3	.	TRBJ2-7	.	TGCGCCAGCAGCCGCTACGAGGCCTACGAGCAGTACTTC	CASSRYEAYEQYF
TRBV5-1	.	TRBJ1-2	TRBD1	TGCGCCAGCAGCTCAGTTGGGACAGCTTCTAACTATGGCTACACCTTC	CASSSVGTASNYGYTF
TRBV24-1	.	TRBJ2-2	TRBD2	TGTGCCACCAGTGATAAGACTGCCCCGGGGGGGGGCGGGGAGCTGTTTTTT	CATSDKTAPGGGGELFF
TRBV6-5	.	TRBJ1-2	TRBD1	TGTGCCAGCAGAAGAGGACAGGGTAACTATGGCTACACCTTC	CASRRGQGNYGYTF
TRBV18	.	TRBJ2-2	.	TGTGCCAGCTCATCCGGAAAGCACACCGGGGAGCTGTTTTTT	CASSSGKHTGELFF
TRBV11-1	.	TRBJ2-7	TRBD1	TGTGCCAGCAGCTTATCCGGGACAGCCTTTTCCGAGCAGTACTTC	CASSLSGTAFSEQYF
TRBV5-6	.	TRBJ1-1	.	TGTGCCAGCAGCGCACAGGGTAGGTACCGTGAAGCTTTCTTT	CASSAQGRYREAFF